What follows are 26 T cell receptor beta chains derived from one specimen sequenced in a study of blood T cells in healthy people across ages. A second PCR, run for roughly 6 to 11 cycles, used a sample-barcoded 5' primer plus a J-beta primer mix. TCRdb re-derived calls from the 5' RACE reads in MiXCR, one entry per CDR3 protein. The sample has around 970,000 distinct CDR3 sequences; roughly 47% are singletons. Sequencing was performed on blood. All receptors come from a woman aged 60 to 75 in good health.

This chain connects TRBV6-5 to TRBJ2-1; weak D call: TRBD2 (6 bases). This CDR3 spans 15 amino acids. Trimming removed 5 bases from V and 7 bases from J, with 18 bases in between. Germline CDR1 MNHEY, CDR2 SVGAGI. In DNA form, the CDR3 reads TGTGCCAGCAGTCAAGAAGGAGGGCCTAGGAATGAGCAGTTCTTC. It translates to CASSQEGGPRNEQFF.

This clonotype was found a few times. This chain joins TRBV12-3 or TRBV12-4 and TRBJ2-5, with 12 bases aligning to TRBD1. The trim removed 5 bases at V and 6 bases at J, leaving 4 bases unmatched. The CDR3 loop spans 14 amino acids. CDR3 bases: TGTGCCAGCAGTCCGGGACAGGGGGCGCAGACCCAGTACTTC. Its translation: CASSPGQGAQTQYF.

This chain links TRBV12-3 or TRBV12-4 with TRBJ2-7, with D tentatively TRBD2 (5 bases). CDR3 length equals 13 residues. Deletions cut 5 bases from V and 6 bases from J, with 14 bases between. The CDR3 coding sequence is TGTGCCAGCAGTGTAATTCTAGCAGGCGAGCAGTACTTC. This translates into CASSVILAGEQYF.

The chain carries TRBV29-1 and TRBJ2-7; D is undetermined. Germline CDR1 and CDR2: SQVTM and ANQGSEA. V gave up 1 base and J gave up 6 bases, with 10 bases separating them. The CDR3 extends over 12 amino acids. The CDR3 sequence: CSVEGQSLEQYF. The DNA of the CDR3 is TGCAGCGTTGAAGGCCAGTCTCTCGAGCAGTACTTC.

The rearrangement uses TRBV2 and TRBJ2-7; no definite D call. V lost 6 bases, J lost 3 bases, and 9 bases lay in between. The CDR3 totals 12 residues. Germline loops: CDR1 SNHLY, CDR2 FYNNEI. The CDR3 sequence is CASRTQVYEQYF. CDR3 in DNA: TGTGCCAGCAGGACACAAGTCTACGAGCAGTACTTC.

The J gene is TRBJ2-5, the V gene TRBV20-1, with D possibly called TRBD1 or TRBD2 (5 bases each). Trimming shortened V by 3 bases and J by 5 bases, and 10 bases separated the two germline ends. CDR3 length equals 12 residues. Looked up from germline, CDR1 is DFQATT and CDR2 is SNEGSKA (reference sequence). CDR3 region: CSARGTAETQYF. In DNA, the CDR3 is TGCAGTGCTAGGGGGACCGCGGAGACCCAGTACTTC.

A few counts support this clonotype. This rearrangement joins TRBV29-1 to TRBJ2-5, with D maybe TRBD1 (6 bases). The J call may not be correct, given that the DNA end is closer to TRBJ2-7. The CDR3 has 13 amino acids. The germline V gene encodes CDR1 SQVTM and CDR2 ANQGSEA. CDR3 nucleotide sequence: TGCAGCGTTGAGGCGATAACAGGGAACGAGCAGTACTTC. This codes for CSVEAITGNEQYF.

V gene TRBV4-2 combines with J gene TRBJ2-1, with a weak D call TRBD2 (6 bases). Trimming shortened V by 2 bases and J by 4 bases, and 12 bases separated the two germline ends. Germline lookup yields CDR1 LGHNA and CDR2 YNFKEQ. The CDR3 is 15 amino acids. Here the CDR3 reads CASSQWAGHYNEQFF. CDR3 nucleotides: TGTGCCAGCAGCCAATGGGCGGGGCATTACAATGAGCAGTTCTTC.

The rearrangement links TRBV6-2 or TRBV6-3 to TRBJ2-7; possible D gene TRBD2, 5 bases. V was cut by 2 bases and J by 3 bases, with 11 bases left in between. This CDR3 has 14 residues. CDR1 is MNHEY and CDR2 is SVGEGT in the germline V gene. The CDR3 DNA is TGTGCCAGCAGTTACAAGGCGGGCTTCTACGAGCAGTACTTC. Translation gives CASSYKAGFYEQYF.

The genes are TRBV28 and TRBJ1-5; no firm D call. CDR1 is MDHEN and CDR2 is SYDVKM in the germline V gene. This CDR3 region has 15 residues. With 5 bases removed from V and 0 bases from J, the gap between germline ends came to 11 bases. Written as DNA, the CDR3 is TGTGCCAGCAGTCTCCTGCTATATAGCAATCAGCCCCAGCATTTT. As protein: CASSLLLYSNQPQHF.

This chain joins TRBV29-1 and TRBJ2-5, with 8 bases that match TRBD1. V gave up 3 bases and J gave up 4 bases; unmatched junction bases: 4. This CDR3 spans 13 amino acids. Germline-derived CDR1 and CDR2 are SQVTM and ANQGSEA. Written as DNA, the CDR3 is TGCAGCGTTGATTTAACAGGGGGAGAGACCCAGTACTTC. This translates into CSVDLTGGETQYF.

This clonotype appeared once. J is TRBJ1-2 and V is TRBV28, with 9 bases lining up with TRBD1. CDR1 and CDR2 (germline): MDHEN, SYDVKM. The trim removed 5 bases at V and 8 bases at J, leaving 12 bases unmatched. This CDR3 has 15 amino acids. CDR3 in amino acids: CASSDFGDRVDGYTF. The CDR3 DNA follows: TGTGCCAGCAGTGACTTCGGGGACAGGGTCGACGGCTACACCTTC.

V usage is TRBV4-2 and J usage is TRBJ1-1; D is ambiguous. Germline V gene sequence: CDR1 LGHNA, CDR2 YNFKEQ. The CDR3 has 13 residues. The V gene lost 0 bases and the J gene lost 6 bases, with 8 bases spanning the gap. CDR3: CASSQDAASEAFF. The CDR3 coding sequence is TGTGCCAGCAGCCAAGATGCGGCTTCTGAAGCTTTCTTT.

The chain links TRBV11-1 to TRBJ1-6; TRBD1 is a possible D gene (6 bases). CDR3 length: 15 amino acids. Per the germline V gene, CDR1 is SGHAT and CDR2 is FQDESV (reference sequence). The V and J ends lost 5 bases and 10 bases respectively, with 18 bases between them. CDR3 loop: CASSQRGGTGSPLHF. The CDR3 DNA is TGTGCCAGCAGCCAGAGAGGGGGGACTGGATCACCCCTCCACTTT.

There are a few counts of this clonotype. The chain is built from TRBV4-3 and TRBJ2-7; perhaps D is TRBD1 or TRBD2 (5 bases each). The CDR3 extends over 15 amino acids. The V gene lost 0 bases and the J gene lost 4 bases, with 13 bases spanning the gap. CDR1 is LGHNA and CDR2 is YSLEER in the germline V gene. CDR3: CASSQDGGTAYEQYF. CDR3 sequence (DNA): TGCGCCAGCAGCCAAGATGGGGGAACCGCTTACGAGCAGTACTTC.

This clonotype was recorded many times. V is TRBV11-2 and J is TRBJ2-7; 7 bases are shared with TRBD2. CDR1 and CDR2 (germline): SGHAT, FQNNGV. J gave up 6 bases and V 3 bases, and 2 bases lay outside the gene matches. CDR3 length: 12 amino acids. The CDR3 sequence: CASSLAGVEQYF. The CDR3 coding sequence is TGTGCCAGCAGCTTGGCGGGAGTCGAGCAGTACTTC. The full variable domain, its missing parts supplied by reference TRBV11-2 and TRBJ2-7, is EAGVAQSPRYKIIEKRQSVAFWCNPISGHATLYWYQQILGQGPKLLIQFQNNGVVDDSQLPKDRFSAERLKGVDSTLKIQPAKLEDSAVYLCASSLAGVEQYFGPGTRLTVT.

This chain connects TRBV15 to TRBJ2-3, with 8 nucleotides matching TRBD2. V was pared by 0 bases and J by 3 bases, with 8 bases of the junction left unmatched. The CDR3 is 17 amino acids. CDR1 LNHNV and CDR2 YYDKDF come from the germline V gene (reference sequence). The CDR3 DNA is TGTGCCACCAGCAGAGATTCTTCTAGCGGGCCAACAGATACGCAGTATTTT. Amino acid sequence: CATSRDSSSGPTDTQYF. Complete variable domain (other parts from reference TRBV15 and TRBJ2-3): DAMVIQNPRYQVTQFGKPVTLSCSQTLNHNVMYWYQQKSSQAPKLLFHYYDKDFNNEADTPDNFQSRRPNTSFCFLDIRSPGLGDTAMYLCATSRDSSSGPTDTQYFGPGTRLTVL.

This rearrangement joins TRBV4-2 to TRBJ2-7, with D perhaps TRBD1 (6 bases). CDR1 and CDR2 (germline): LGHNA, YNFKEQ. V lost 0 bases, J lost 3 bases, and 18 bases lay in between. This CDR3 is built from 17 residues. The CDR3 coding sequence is TGTGCCAGCAGCCAAGATGGCCGAGGGGGAAGGGGCTACGAGCAGTACTTC. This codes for CASSQDGRGGRGYEQYF.

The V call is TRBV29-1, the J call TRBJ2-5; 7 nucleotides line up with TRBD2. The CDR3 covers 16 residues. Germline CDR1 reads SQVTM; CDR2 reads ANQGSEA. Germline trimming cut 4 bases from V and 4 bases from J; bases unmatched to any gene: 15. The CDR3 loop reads CSVVWGRAGRLETQYF. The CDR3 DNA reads TGCAGCGTTGTTTGGGGGAGGGCCGGTAGATTAGAGACCCAGTACTTC.

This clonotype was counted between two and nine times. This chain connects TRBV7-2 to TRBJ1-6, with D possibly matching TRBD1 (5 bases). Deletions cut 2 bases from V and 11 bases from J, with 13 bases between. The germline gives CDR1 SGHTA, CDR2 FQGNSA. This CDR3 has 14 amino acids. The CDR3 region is CASSLTQVGAPLHF. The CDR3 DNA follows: TGTGCCAGCAGCTTAACACAGGTTGGAGCACCCCTCCACTTT.

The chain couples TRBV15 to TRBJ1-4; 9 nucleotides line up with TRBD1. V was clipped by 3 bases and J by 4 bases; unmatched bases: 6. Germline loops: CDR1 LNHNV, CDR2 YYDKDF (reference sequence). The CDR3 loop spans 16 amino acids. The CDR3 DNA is TGTGCCACCAGCAGGCACGGGACAGGGAGTAATGAAAAACTGTTTTTT. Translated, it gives CATSRHGTGSNEKLFF.

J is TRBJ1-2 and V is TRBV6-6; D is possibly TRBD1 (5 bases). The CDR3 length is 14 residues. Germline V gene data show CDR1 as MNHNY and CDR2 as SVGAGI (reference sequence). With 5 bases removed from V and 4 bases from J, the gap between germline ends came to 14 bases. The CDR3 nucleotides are TGTGCCAGCAGTCCCTGGGAACAGGTCTATGGCTACACCTTC. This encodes CASSPWEQVYGYTF.

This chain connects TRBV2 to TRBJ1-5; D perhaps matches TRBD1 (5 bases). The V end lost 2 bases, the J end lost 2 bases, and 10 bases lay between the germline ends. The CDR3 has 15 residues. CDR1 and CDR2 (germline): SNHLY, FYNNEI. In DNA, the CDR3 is TGTGCCAGCAGTGAATACAGGATTGGCAATCAGCCCCAGCATTTT. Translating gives CASSEYRIGNQPQHF.

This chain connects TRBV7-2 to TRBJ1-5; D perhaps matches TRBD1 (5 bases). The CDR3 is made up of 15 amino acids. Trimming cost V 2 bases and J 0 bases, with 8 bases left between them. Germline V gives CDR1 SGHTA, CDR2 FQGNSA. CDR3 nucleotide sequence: TGTGCCAGCAGCTTACGGGGCCATAGCAATCAGCCCCAGCATTTT. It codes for CASSLRGHSNQPQHF.

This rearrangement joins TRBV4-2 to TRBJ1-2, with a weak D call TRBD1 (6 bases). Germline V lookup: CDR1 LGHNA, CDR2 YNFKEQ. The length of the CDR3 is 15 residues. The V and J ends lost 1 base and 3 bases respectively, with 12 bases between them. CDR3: CASSQVGADDYGYTF. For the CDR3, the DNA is TGTGCCAGCAGCCAAGTGGGGGCAGACGACTATGGCTACACCTTC.

The CDR3 spells CATSRDPRGADTQYF. DNA of the CDR3: TGTGCCACCAGCAGAGATCCTCGCGGGGCAGATACGCAGTATTTT. The rearrangement uses TRBV15 and TRBJ2-3; TRBD2 might be the D (6 bases). Per the germline V gene, CDR1 is LNHNV and CDR2 is YYDKDF (reference sequence). The CDR3 has 15 amino acids. Between the trimmed V and J ends, which lost 0 bases and 4 bases, there was a span of 11 bases.